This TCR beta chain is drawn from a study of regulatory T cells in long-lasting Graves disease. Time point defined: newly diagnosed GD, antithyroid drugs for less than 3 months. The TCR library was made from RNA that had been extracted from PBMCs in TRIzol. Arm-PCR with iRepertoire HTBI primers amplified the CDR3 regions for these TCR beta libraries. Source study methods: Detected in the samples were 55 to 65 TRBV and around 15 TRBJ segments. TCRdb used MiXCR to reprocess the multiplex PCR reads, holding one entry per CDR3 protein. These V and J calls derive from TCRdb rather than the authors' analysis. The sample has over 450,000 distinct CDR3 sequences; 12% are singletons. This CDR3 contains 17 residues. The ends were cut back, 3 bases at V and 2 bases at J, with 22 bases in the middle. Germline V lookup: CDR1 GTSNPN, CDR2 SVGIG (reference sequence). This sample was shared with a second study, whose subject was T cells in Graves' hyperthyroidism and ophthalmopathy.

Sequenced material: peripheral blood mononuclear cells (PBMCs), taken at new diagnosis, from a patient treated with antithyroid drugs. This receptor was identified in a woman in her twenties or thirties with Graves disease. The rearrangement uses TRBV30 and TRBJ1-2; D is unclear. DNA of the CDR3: TGTGCCTGGAGCCCAAGCCCCCTAACAGTCCAAAACTATGGCTACACCTTC. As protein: CAWSPSPLTVQNYGYTF.